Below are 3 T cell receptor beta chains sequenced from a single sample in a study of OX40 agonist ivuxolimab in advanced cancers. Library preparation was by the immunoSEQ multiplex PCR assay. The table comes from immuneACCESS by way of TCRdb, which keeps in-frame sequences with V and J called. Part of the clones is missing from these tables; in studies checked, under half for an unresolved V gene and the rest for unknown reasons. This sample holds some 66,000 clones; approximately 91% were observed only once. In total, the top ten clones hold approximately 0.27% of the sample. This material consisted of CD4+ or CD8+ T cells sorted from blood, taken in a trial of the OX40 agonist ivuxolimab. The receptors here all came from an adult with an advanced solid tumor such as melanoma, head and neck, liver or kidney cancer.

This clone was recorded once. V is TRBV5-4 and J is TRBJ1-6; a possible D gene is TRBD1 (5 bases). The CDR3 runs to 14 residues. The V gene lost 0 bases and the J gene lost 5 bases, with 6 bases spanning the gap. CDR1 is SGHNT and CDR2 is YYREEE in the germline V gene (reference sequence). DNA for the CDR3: TGTGCCAGCAGCTTGGGACAGCATAATTCACCCCTCCACTTT. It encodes CASSLGQHNSPLHF.

The DNA of the CDR3 is TGTGCCATCAGCTCACCCGGGACAGGGCGCCCATATGGATACGAGCAGTACTTC. Translated, it gives CAISSPGTGRPYGYEQYF. The V call is TRBV10-3, the J call TRBJ2-7; 9 positions agree with TRBD1. Trimming at V came to 6 bases and at J to 4 bases, leaving 19 bases not matched to a gene. The CDR3 is 18 residues long. The germline V gene encodes CDR1 ENHRY and CDR2 SYGVKD.

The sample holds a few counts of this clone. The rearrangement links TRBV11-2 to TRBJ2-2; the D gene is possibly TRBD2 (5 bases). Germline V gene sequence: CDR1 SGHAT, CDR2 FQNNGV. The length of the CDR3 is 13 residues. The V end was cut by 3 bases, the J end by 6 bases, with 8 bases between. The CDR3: CASSLGEAGELFF. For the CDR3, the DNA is TGTGCCAGCAGCTTGGGAGAGGCCGGGGAGCTGTTTTTT.